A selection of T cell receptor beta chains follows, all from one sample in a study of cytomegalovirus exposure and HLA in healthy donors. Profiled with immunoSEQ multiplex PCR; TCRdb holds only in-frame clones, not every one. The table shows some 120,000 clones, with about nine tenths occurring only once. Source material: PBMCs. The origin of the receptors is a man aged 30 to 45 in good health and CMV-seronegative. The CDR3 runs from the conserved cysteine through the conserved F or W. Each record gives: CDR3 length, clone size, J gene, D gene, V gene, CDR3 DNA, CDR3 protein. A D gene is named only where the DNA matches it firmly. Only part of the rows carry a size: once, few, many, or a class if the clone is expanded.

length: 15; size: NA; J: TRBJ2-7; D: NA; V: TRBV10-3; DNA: TGTGCCATCAGTGACACCTACAGGTCCCCCTACGAGCAGTACTTC; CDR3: CAISDTYRSPYEQYF
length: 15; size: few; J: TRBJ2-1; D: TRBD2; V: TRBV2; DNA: TGTGCCAGCAGGGATAAACTAGCGGGGTACAATGAGCAGTTCTTC; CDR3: CASRDKLAGYNEQFF
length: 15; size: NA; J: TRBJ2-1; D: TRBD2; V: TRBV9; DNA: TGTGCCAGCACCCGCCTAGCGGTCCTGGACAATGAGCAGTTCTTC; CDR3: CASTRLAVLDNEQFF
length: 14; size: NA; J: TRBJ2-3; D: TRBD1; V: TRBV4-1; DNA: TGCGCCAGCAGGACAGGGATCGGGACAGATACGCAGTATTTT; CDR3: CASRTGIGTDTQYF
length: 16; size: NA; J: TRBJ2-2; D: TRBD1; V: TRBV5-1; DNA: TGCGCCAGCAGCAGGGGACAGTTCGCGAACACCGGGGAGCTGTTTTTT; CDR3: CASSRGQFANTGELFF
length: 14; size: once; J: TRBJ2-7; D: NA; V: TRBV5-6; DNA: TGTGCCAGCAGCTTAAACAGGCCCTCCTACGAGCAGTACTTC; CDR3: CASSLNRPSYEQYF
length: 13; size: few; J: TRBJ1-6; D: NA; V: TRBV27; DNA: TGTGCCAGCCGCTGGACAGCTAATTCACCCCTCCACTTT; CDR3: CASRWTANSPLHF
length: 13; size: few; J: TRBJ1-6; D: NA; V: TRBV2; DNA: TGTGCCAGCAGTCCCACACAGAATTCACCCCTCCACTTT; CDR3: CASSPTQNSPLHF
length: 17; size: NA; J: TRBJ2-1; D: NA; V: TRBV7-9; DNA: TGTGCCAGCAGCCAACAAAGACTCTTTTCCTCCTACAATGAGCAGTTCTTC; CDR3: CASSQQRLFSSYNEQFF
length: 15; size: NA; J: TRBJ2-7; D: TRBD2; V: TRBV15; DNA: TGTGCCACCAGCTATCTAACTAGCGGGAGTTCGGAGCAGTACTTC; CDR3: CATSYLTSGSSEQYF
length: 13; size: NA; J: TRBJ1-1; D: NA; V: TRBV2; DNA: TGTGCCAGCATTGAGGACTCGGGCACTGAAGCTTTCTTT; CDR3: CASIEDSGTEAFF
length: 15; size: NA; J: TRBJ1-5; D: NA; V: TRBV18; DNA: TGTGCCAGCTCCCGGGACACCGGTAGCAATCAGCCCCAGCATTTT; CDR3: CASSRDTGSNQPQHF
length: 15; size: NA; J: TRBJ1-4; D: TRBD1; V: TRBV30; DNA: TGTGCCTGGAGTGGATCAGGGGGCGCGGGTGAAAAACTGTTTTTT; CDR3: CAWSGSGGAGEKLFF
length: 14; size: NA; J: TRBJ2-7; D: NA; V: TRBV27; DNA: TGTGCCAGCAGTTACCGGGTCGAGGGCTACGAGCAGTACTTC; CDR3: CASSYRVEGYEQYF
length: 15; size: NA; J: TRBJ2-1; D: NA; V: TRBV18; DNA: TGTGCCAGCTCACCATACCGGGACTCCAACAATGAGCAGTTCTTC; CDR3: CASSPYRDSNNEQFF
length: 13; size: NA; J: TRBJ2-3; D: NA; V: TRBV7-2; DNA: TGTGCCAGCAGCTTGGGCCAGGCAGATACGCAGTATTTT; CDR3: CASSLGQADTQYF
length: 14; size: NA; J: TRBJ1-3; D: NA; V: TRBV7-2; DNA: TGTGCCAGCAGCTTAACAAACTCTGGAAACACCATATATTTT; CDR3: CASSLTNSGNTIYF
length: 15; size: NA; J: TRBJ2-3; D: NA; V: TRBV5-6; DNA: TGTGCCAGCAGCCAAGGACAGCTGGGTACAGATACGCAGTATTTT; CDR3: CASSQGQLGTDTQYF
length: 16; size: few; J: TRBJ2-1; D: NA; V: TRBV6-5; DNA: TGTGCCAGCAGTTACGGCCCGCCCAGCTCCTACAATGAGCAGTTCTTC; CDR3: CASSYGPPSSYNEQFF
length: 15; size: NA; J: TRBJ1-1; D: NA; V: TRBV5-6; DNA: TGTGCCAGCAGCTTGGTCGGGGTGTGGGGCACTGAAGCTTTCTTT; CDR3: CASSLVGVWGTEAFF
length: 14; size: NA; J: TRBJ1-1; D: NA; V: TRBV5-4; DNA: TGTGCCAGCAGCTTGCGGGGAGGGAACACTGAAGCTTTCTTT; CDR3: CASSLRGGNTEAFF
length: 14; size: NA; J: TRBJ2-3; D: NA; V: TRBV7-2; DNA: TGTGCCAGCAGCTTAGACGCGGCCACAGATACGCAGTATTTT; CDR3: CASSLDAATDTQYF